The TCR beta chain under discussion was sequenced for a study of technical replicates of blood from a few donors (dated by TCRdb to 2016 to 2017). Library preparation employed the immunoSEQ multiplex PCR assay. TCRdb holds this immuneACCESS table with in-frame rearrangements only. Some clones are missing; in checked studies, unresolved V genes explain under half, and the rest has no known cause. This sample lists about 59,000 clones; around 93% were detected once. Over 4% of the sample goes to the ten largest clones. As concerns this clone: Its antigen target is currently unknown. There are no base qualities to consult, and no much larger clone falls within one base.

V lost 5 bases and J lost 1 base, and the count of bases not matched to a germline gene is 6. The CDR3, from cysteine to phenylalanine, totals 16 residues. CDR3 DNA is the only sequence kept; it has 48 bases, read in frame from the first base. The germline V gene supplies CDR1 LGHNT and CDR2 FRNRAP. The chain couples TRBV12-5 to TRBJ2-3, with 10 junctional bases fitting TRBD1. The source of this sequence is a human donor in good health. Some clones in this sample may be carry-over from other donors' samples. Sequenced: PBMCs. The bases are TGTGCTAGTGGTCCTACCGGGACAGGGGGCACAGATACGCAGTATTTT. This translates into CASGPTGTGGTDTQYF.